Given below is one TCR beta chain in context. Its target is unknown. Patients sequenced had flow cytometry evidence of CD8+CD57+ cell expansion. Investigators profiled TCR beta VDJ and CDR3 from genomic DNA template. TCRdb independently ran MiXCR on the reads; one entry per CDR3 protein. The sample yields 260,000 or so distinct CDR3 sequences, around 82% seen once. This entry belongs to a study of CD8+CD57+ T cells in acquired aplastic anemia. Study conclusions and caveats: Patients were compared with controls for CD8+ Simpson's diversity, and no significant difference emerged.

CDR1 is SNHLY and CDR2 is FYNNEI in the germline V gene. Trimming left V 6 bases short and J 3 bases short, with 12 bases between. The CDR3 covers 14 residues. This sequence was found in a human donor with aplastic anemia. The sample consisted of sorted CD4+, CD8+, or CD8+CD57+ T cells (not recorded which) from PBMCs. The chain links TRBV2 to TRBJ1-5; no clear D. The CDR3 reads CASSVKCHNQPQHF. The CDR3 nucleotides read TGTGCCAGCAGCGTAAAGTGTCACAATCAGCCCCAGCATTTT.